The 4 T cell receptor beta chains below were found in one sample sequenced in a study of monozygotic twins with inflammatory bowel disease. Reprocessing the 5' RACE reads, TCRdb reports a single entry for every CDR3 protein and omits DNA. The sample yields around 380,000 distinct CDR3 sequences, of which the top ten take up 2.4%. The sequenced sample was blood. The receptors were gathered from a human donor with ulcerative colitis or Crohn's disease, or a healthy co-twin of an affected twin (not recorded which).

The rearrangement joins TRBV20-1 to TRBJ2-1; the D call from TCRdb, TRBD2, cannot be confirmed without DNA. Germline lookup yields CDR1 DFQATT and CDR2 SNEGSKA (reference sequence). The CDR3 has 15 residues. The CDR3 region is CSGQASGRNYNEQFF.

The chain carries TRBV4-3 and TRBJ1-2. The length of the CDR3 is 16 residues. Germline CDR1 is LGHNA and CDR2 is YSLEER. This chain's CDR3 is CASSQDSYSGNYGYTF.

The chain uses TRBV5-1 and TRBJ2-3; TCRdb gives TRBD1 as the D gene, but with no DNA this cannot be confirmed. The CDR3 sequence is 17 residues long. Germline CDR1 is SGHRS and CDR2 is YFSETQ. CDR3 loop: CASSPRRGAGGTDTQYF.

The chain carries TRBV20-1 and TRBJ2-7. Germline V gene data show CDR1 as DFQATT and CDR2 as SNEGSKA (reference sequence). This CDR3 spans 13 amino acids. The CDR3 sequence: CSNRVVGSYEQYF.